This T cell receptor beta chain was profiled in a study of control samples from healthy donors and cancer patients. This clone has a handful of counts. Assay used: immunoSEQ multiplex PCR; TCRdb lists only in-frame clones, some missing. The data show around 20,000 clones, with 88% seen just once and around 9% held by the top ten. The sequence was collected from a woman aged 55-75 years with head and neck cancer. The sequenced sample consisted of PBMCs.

The CDR3 sequence: CSVAPTGSGYTF. The CDR3 nucleotides are TGCAGCGTTGCGCCGACAGGCTCCGGCTACACCTTC. V is TRBV29-1 and J is TRBJ1-2; TRBD1 is a possible D gene (6 bases). This CDR3 comprises 12 residues. V lost 4 bases to trimming and J lost 8 bases, with 14 bases between them. In germline, CDR1 is SQVTM, CDR2 ANQGSEA.